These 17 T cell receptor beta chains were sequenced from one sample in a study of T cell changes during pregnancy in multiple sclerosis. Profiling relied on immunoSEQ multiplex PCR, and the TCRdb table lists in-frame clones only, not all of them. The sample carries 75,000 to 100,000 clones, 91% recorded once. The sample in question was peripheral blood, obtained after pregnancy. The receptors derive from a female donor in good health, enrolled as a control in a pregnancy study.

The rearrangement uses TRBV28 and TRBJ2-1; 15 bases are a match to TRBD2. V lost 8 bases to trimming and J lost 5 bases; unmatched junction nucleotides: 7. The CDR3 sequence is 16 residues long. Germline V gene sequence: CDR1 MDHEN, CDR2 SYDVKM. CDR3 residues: CASGPGTSGGHNEQFF. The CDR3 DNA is TGTGCCAGCGGTCCCGGGACTAGCGGGGGGCACAATGAGCAGTTCTTC. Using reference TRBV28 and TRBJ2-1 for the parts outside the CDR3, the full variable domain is DVKVTQSSRYLVKRTGEKVFLECVQDMDHENMFWYRQDPGLGLRLIYFSYDVKMKEKGDIPEGYSVSREKKERFSLILESASTNQTSMYLCASGPGTSGGHNEQFFGPGTRLTVL.

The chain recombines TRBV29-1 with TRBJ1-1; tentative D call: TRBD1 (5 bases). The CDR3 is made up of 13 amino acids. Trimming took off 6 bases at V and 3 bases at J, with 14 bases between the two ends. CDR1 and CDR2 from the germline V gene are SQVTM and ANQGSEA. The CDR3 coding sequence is TGCAGCGTCCGAGTTGGGGGGGACACTGAAGCTTTCTTT. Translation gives CSVRVGGDTEAFF.

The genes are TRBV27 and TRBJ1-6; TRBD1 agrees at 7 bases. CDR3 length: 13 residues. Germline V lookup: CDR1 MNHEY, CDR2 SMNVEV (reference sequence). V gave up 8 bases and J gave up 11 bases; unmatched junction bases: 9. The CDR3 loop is CASSRDRVAPLHF. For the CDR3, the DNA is TGTGCCAGCTCACGTGACAGGGTTGCACCCCTCCACTTT.

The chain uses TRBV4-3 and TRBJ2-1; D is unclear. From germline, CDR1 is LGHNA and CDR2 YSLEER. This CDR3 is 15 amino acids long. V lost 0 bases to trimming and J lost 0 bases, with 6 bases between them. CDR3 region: CASSQDPSSYNEQFF. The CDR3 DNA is TGCGCCAGCAGCCAAGACCCGAGCTCCTACAATGAGCAGTTCTTC.

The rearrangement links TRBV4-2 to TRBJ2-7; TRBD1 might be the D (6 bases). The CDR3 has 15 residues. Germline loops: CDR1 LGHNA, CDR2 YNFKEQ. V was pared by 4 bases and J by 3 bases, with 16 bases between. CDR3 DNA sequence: TGTGCCAGCAGCCCACCGGGACACCTAAACTACGAGCAGTACTTC. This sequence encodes CASSPPGHLNYEQYF.

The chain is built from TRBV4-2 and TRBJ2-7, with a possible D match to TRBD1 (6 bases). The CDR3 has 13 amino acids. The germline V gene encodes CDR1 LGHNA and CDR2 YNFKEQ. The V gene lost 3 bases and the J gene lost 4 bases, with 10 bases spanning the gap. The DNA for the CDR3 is TGTGCCAGCAGCCACGGACAGATATACGAGCAGTACTTC. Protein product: CASSHGQIYEQYF.

The CDR3, as DNA: TGTGCCAGCAGTCCCTGGGACAGGGATAATGAAAAACTGTTTTTT. Translated: CASSPWDRDNEKLFF. V is TRBV28 and J is TRBJ1-4, with 9 bases aligning to TRBD1. The CDR3 runs to 15 residues. The V segment lost 5 bases and the J segment 4 bases; nucleotides outside the gene matches: 5. Germline assignment: CDR1 MDHEN and CDR2 SYDVKM.

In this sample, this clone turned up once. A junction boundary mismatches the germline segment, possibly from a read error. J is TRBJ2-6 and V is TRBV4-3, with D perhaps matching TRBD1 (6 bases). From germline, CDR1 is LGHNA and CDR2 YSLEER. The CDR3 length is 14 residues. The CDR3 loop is CASSQVPGANALTF. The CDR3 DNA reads TGCGCCAGCAGCCAAGTGCCAGGGGCCAACGCCCTGACTTTC.

The CDR3 bases are TGTGCCAGCAGCTCCCAACGGGGGGCGGGAGATACGCAGTATTTT. Translating gives CASSSQRGAGDTQYF. The chain has TRBV11-1 and TRBJ2-3; D is possibly TRBD2 (7 bases). Germline loops: CDR1 SGHAT, CDR2 FQDESV (reference sequence). Trimming cost V 4 bases and J 5 bases, with 16 bases left between them. This CDR3 is built from 15 residues.

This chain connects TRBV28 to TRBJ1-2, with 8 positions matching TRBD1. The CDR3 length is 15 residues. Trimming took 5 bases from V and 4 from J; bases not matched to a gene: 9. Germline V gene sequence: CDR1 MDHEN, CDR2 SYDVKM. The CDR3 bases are TGTGCCAGCAGTAGTACAGGGGGATGGGGCTATGGCTACACCTTC. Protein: CASSSTGGWGYGYTF.

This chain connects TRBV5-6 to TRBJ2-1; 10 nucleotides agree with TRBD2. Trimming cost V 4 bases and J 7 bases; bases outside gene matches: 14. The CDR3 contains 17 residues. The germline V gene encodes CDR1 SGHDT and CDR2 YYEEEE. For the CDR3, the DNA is TGTGCCAGCAGCGTAAACCGAGCGGGGGGGCTTCTTAATGAGCAGTTCTTC. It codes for CASSVNRAGGLLNEQFF.

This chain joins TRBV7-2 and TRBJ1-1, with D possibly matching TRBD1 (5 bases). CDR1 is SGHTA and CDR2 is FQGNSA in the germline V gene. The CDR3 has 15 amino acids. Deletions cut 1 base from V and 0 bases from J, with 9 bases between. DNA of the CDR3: TGTGCCAGCAGCTTAGTCACAGGCATGAACACTGAAGCTTTCTTT. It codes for CASSLVTGMNTEAFF.

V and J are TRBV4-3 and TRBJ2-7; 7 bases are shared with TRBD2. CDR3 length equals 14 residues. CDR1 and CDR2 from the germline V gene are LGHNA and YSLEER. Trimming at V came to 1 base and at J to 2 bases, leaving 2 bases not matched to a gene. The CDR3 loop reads CASSQAGGPYEQYF. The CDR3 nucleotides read TGCGCCAGCAGCCAAGCGGGAGGACCCTACGAGCAGTACTTC.

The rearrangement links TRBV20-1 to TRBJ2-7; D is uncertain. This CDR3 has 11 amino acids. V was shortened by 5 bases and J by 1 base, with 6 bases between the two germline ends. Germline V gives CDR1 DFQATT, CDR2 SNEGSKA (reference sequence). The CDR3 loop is CSAHSSYEQYF. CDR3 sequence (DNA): TGCAGTGCTCACAGTTCCTACGAGCAGTACTTC.

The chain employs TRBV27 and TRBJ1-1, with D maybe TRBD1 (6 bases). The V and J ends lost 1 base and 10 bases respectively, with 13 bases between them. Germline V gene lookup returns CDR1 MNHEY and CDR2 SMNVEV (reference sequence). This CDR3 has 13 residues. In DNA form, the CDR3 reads TGTGCCAGCAGTTTATTGACAGGTGTCCCAGCTTTCTTT. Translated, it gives CASSLLTGVPAFF.

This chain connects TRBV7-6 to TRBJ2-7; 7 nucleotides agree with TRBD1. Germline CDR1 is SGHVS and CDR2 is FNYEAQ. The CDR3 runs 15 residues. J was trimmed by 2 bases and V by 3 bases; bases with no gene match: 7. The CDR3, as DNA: TGTGCCAGCAGCTTGTCCGTGACAGGGACCTACGAGCAGTACTTC. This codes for CASSLSVTGTYEQYF.

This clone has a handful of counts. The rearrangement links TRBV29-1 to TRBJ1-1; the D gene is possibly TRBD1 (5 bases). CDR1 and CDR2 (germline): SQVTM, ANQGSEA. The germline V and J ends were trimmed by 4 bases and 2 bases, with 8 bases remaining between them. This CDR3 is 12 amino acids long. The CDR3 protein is CSVADRNTEAFF. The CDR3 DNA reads TGCAGCGTTGCTGACAGAAACACTGAAGCTTTCTTT.